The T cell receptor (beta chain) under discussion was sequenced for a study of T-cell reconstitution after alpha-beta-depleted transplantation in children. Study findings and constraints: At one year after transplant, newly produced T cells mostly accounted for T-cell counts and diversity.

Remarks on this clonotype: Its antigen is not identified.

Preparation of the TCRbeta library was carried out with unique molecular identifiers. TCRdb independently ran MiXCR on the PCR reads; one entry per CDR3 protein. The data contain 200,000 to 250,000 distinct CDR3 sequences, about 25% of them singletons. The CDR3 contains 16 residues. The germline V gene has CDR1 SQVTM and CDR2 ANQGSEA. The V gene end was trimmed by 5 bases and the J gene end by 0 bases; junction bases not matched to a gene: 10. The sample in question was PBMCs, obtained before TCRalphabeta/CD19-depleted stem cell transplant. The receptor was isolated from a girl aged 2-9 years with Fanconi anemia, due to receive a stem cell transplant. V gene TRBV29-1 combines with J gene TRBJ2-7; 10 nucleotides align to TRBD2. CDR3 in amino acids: CSVIRTGTSVSYEQYF. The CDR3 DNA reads TGCAGCGTTATCCGAACCGGGACTAGCGTCTCCTACGAGCAGTACTTC.